A single T cell receptor beta chain is shown here with its context. Using immunoSEQ multiplex PCR, the repertoire was profiled, and TCRdb retains in-frame clones only, with some absent. The data hold some 140,000 clones, with approximately 90% observed a single time. The sample belongs to a study of cytotoxic CD8 clonotypes in ibrutinib-treated CLL. From germline, CDR1 is KGHSH and CDR2 LQKENI. Trimming left V 6 bases short and J 2 bases short, with 18 bases between. The CDR3 has 16 residues. This chain links TRBV18 with TRBJ2-3; D remains unclear. This clonotype was sampled from a human donor with chronic lymphocytic leukemia. Source: PBMCs, taken after 12 months of ibrutinib treatment. CDR3 bases: TGTGCCAGCTCCCCGCAAGTGATTGCTGCCACAGATACGCAGTATTTT. It specifies CASSPQVIAATDTQYF.